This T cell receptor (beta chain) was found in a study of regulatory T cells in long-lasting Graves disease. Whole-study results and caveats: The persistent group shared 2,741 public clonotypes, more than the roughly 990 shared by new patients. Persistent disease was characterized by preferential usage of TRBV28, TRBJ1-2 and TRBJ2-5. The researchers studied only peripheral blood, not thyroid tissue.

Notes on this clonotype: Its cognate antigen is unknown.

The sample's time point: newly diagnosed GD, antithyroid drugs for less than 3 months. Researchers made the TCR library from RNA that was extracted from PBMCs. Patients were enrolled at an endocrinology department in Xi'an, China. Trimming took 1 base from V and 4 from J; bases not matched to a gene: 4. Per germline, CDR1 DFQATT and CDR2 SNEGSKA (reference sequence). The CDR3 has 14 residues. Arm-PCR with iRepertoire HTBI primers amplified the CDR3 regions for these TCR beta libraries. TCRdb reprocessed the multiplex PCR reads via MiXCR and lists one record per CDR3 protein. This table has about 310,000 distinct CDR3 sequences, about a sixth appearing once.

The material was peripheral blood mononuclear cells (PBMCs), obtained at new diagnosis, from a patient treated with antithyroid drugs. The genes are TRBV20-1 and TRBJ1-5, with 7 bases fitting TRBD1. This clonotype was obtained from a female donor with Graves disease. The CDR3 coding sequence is TGCAGTGCTAGAGTGTCAGGGGGAAATCAGCCCCAGCATTTT. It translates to CSARVSGGNQPQHF.